This passage covers 13 T cell receptor beta chains from one sample sequenced in a study of shared clonotypes between healthy human individuals. Here immunoSEQ multiplex PCR was the method, and the copy in TCRdb shows in-frame clones only, minus some. The sample carries 2 million to 2.5 million clones, approximately 96% recorded once. The sequencing input was naive CD4+ T cells sorted from blood. Subset here: CD45RA+ positively selected. The receptors come from a man younger than 30 in good health.

As concerns this clone: In the same sample, other DNA sequences code for this CDR3. This chain joins TRBV5-1 and TRBJ1-5; D not certain. Trimming pared 0 bases from V and 4 bases from J, leaving 11 bases between. The germline gives CDR1 SGHRS, CDR2 YFSETQ. CDR3 length: 15 residues. CDR3 protein: CASSLEGLGNQPQHF. The DNA of the CDR3 is TGCGCCAGCAGCTTGGAGGGTCTTGGGAATCAGCCCCAGCATTTT.

Only one count was recorded for this clone. This rearrangement joins TRBV21-1 to TRBJ1-1. TRBV21-1 is listed as a pseudogene. The CDR3 extends over 15 amino acids. The CDR3 is CASSKDGVGNTEAFF. The CDR3 bases are TGTGCCAGCAGCAAAGATGGGGTCGGGAACACTGAAGCTTTCTTT.

Written as DNA, the CDR3 is TGCGCCAGCAGCCAATTACTACTAGCGGTCCTGTACTTC. This codes for CASSQLLLAVLYF. The gene calls are TRBV4-1 and TRBJ2-7, with 8 bases aligning to TRBD2. The CDR3 is 13 amino acids. The J segment lost 12 bases and the V segment lost 2 bases, leaving 9 bases of the junction unmatched. Germline CDR1 and CDR2: MGHRA and YSYEKL.

The chain couples TRBV7-8 to TRBJ2-4, with D maybe TRBD2 (6 bases). V lost 1 base and J lost 8, with 12 bases in between. The length of the CDR3 is 14 residues. Germline loops: CDR1 SGHVS, CDR2 FQNEAQ. In DNA, the CDR3 is TGTGCCAGCAGCTTAGATATTTGGGGGGACATTCAGTACTTC. It is translated as CASSLDIWGDIQYF.

CDR3 DNA: TGCGCCAGCAGCTCGGGCCGAGGGAACCAAGAGACCCAGTACTTC. Its translation: CASSSGRGNQETQYF. The chain couples TRBV5-1 to TRBJ2-5; possibly TRBD2 for D (5 bases). Germline V gene sequence: CDR1 SGHRS, CDR2 YFSETQ. The CDR3 extends over 15 amino acids. V lost 3 bases, J lost 0 bases, and 12 bases lay in between.

The chain couples TRBV30 to TRBJ1-2; possible D gene TRBD1, 6 bases. CDR1 and CDR2 (germline): GTSNPN, SVGIG (reference sequence). With 1 base removed from V and 5 bases from J, the gap between germline ends came to 8 bases. This CDR3 is built from 12 residues. The CDR3 region has the DNA TGTGCCTGGAGTGCAGGGGCGTATGGCTACACCTTC. This sequence encodes CAWSAGAYGYTF.

The chain carries TRBV30 and TRBJ2-1, with TRBD2 identical over 10 bases. Germline CDR1 reads GTSNPN; CDR2 reads SVGIG (reference sequence). The ends lost 2 bases at V and 1 base at J; junction bases unmatched: 8. The CDR3 covers 17 residues. The CDR3 spells CAWSSSRAGGSYNEQFF. The CDR3 DNA is TGTGCCTGGAGTAGCAGTAGAGCGGGGGGGTCCTACAATGAGCAGTTCTTC. Based on the CDR3 plus reference TRBV30 and TRBJ2-1, the full variable domain is SQTIHQWPATLVQPVGSPLSLECTVEGTSNPNLYWYRQAAGRGLQLLFYSVGIGQISSEVPQNLSASRPQDRQFILSSKKLLLSDSGFYLCAWSSSRAGGSYNEQFFGPGTRLTVL.

The J gene is TRBJ1-3, the V gene TRBV14, with TRBD1 identical over 7 bases. Germline assignment: CDR1 SGHDN and CDR2 FVKESK. This CDR3 contains 13 residues. V lost 3 bases, J lost 7 bases, and 3 bases stayed unmatched. The CDR3 here is CASSQNRGNTIYF. For the CDR3, the DNA is TGTGCCAGCAGCCAGAACAGGGGCAACACCATATATTTT.

This clone was seen just once. The CDR3 DNA reads TGTGCCAGCAGCCCCCCACCAGGGACGAGAGGCTACACCTTC. Amino acid sequence: CASSPPPGTRGYTF. This chain links TRBV7-8 with TRBJ1-2; D is possibly TRBD1 (5 bases). Trimming took 5 bases from V and 8 from J, leaving 18 bases between them. The CDR3 sequence is 14 residues long. Germline lookup yields CDR1 SGHVS and CDR2 FQNEAQ.

The rearrangement uses TRBV7-9 and TRBJ2-1; 9 bases are a match to TRBD1. Germline CDR1 reads SEHNR; CDR2 reads FQNEAQ (reference sequence). J gave up 0 bases and V 4 bases, and 1 base lay outside the gene matches. The CDR3 runs to 15 residues. In DNA form, the CDR3 reads TGTGCCAGCAGCTGGGGACAGGGCTCCTACAATGAGCAGTTCTTC. It is translated as CASSWGQGSYNEQFF.

This chain uses TRBV18 with TRBJ1-1; maybe TRBD1 (5 bases). Per the germline V gene, CDR1 is KGHSH and CDR2 is LQKENI. Trimming stripped 3 bases from V and 11 bases from J, with 22 bases between. This CDR3 has 15 residues. The CDR3 spells CASSPPGGALSTAFF. In nucleotides, the CDR3 is TGTGCCAGCTCACCCCCAGGAGGGGCCCTCAGCACTGCTTTCTTT.

J is TRBJ2-1 and V is TRBV18; D unresolved. The V and J ends lost 1 base and 9 bases respectively, with 10 bases between them. The V gene's germline CDR1 is KGHSH and CDR2 LQKENI. CDR3 length equals 13 residues. The CDR3 nucleotides are TGTGCCAGCTCACCACTGAGCGCCGGTGAGCAGTTCTTC. Translation: CASSPLSAGEQFF.

The CDR3 loop is CASSLSYGEHGNTIYF. The CDR3 nucleotides are TGCGCCAGCAGCTTGTCCTATGGGGAACATGGAAACACCATATATTTT. This chain links TRBV5-1 with TRBJ1-3; D is undetermined. Trimming pared 1 base from V and 3 bases from J, leaving 14 bases between. The CDR3 length is 16 residues. The germline V gene encodes CDR1 SGHRS and CDR2 YFSETQ.